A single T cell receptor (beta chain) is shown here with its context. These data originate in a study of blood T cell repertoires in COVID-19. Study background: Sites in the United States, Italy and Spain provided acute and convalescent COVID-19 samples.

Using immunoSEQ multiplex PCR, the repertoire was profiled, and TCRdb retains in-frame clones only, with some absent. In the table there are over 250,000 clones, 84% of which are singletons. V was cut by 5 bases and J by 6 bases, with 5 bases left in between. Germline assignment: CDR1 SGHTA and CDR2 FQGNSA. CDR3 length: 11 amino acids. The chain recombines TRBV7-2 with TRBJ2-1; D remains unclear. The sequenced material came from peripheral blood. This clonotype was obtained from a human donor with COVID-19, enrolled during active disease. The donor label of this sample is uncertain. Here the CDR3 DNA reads TGTGCCAGCAGCCCTTTCAATGAGCAGTTCTTC. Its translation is CASSPFNEQFF. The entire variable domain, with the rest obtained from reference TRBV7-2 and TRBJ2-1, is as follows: GAGVSQSPSNKVTEKGKDVELRCDPISGHTALYWYRQSLGQGLEFLIYFQGNSAPDKSGLPSDRFSAERTGGSVSTLTIQRTQQEDSAVYLCASSPFNEQFFGPGTRLTVL.